Below, 22 T cell receptor beta chains from the same sample are listed, as sequenced in a study of blood T cells in healthy people across ages. The use of a sample-barcoded 5' primer and a J-beta primer mix characterized a second PCR of roughly 7 to 11 cycles. TCRdb re-analysed the 5' RACE reads in MiXCR, keeping a single row per CDR3 protein. This table has 700,000 to 850,000 distinct CDR3 sequences, under 40% appearing once. Sequences were obtained from blood. The receptor set was obtained from a man between 18 and 29 years old in good health.

This clonotype was counted at least ten times. This rearrangement joins TRBV7-2 to TRBJ2-3; D remains unclear. Trimming cost V 5 bases and J 4 bases, with 19 bases left between them. The CDR3 sequence is 16 residues long. Germline CDR1 is SGHTA and CDR2 is FQGNSA. CDR3 amino acids: CASSQQFKGHPDTQYF. CDR3 DNA: TGTGCCAGCAGCCAACAGTTTAAAGGGCACCCAGATACGCAGTATTTT. Looking up the rest from reference TRBV7-2 and TRBJ2-3 gives the full variable domain: GAGVSQSPSNKVTEKGKDVELRCDPISGHTALYWYRQSLGQGLEFLIYFQGNSAPDKSGLPSDRFSAERTGGSVSTLTIQRTQQEDSAVYLCASSQQFKGHPDTQYFGPGTRLTVL.

This clonotype was detected only a few times. This rearrangement joins TRBV25-1 to TRBJ1-6, with D possibly TRBD1 on 5 matching bases. The CDR3 is 12 residues long. Germline-derived CDR1 and CDR2 are MGHDK and SYGVNS. V was cut by 7 bases and J by 16 bases, with 17 bases left in between. This chain's CDR3 is CASTGDVQHLHF. For the CDR3, the DNA is TGTGCCAGCACCGGGGACGTCCAACATCTCCACTTT.

The sample holds one count of this clonotype. This sequence joins TRBV5-1 and TRBJ1-1; weak D call: TRBD1 (5 bases). The V end was cut by 4 bases, the J end by 1 base, with 11 bases between. The CDR3 sequence is 14 residues long. CDR1 and CDR2 from the germline V gene are SGHRS and YFSETQ. The CDR3 is CASSPGAPNTEAFF. The CDR3 nucleotides are TGCGCCAGCAGCCCCGGGGCCCCGAACACTGAAGCTTTCTTT.

This clonotype was detected a few times. V is TRBV4-1 and J is TRBJ1-4; 8 bases agree with TRBD1. The CDR3 runs to 15 residues. Germline CDR1 is MGHRA and CDR2 is YSYEKL. The J segment lost 5 bases and the V segment lost 5 bases, leaving 7 bases of the junction unmatched. The CDR3: CASSTYRGMNEKLFF. The CDR3 coding sequence is TGCGCCAGCAGCACATACAGGGGGATGAATGAAAAACTGTTTTTT.

This chain uses TRBV7-9 with TRBJ1-5; possibly TRBD1 for D (5 bases). The CDR3 is 14 amino acids. V lost 8 bases and J 6 bases, leaving 17 bases between the germline ends. Germline loops: CDR1 SEHNR, CDR2 FQNEAQ (reference sequence). In DNA, the CDR3 is TGTGCCAGCGGGCTTGGAGGGGAGGGTCAGCCCCAGCATTTT. Translated, it gives CASGLGGEGQPQHF.

This clonotype was seen only a few times. The genes are TRBV20-1 and TRBJ1-5; D is unresolved. Germline V CDR1 and CDR2: DFQATT, SNEGSKA (reference sequence). This CDR3 has 14 amino acids. Deletions cut 0 bases from V and 3 bases from J, with 9 bases between. The chain's CDR3 is CSARDAGSNQPQHF. The CDR3 DNA reads as TGCAGTGCTAGAGACGCAGGTTCCAATCAGCCCCAGCATTTT.

The chain combines TRBV4-3 with TRBJ1-2, with 10 bases lining up with TRBD1. V was pared by 3 bases and J by 8 bases, with 3 bases of the junction left unmatched. Germline V gene data show CDR1 as LGHNA and CDR2 as YSLEER. This CDR3 region has 13 residues. CDR3 loop: CASSQTGGRGYTF. The CDR3 bases are TGCGCCAGCAGCCAGACAGGGGGCAGGGGCTACACCTTC.

The CDR3 nucleotides read TGTGCCAGCAGCCAGCGACATGGGTATGGCAACGAGCAGTACTTC. This codes for CASSQRHGYGNEQYF. The chain joins TRBV7-2 to TRBJ2-7, with D uncertain. Germline V gene lookup returns CDR1 SGHTA and CDR2 FQGNSA. Trimming removed 5 bases at V and 5 bases at J, with 19 bases between. CDR3 length: 15 amino acids. Variable domain in full (rest from reference TRBV7-2 and TRBJ2-7): GAGVSQSPSNKVTEKGKDVELRCDPISGHTALYWYRQSLGQGLEFLIYFQGNSAPDKSGLPSDRFSAERTGGSVSTLTIQRTQQEDSAVYLCASSQRHGYGNEQYFGPGTRLTVT.

Regarding this clonotype: A read error is possible here, since a much larger clone lies one base away. V and J are TRBV12-3 or TRBV12-4 and TRBJ2-1; 10 nucleotides agree with TRBD1. This CDR3 has 16 amino acids. V shed 6 bases and J 13 bases; nucleotides not matched to a gene: 18. In nucleotides, the CDR3 is TGTGCCAGCAGCGCTACCGGGACAGGGGCCCAAGAGACCCAGTTCTTC. It yields the protein CASSATGTGAQETQFF.

The chain links TRBV9 to TRBJ1-2, with D tentatively TRBD1 (6 bases). The germline CDR1 and CDR2 sequences are SGDLS and YYNGEE. Trimming took 1 base from V and 6 from J, leaving 13 bases between them. This CDR3 has 14 residues. The CDR3 nucleotides read TGTGCCAGCAGCGTAAGGGGGGGAGTCGATGGCTACACCTTC. Protein: CASSVRGGVDGYTF.

This clonotype was seen only a few times. This rearrangement joins TRBV29-1 to TRBJ1-2; no definite D call. The CDR3 consists of 13 residues. Germline CDR1 is SQVTM and CDR2 is ANQGSEA. V was shortened by 5 bases and J by 2 bases, with 12 bases between the two germline ends. The CDR3 sequence is CSVRGRLNYGYTF. In DNA form, the CDR3 reads TGCAGCGTTCGGGGAAGATTAAACTATGGCTACACCTTC.

The chain is built from TRBV12-3 or TRBV12-4 and TRBJ1-2; D is uncertain. V lost 6 bases and J lost 8, with 16 bases in between. CDR3 size: 13 residues. CDR3 nucleotide sequence: TGTGCCAGCAGCCAAGTGTACTTGGGGGGCTACACCTTC. Translation: CASSQVYLGGYTF.

The V call is TRBV29-1, the J call TRBJ2-5; the match to TRBD1 covers 8 bases. J lost 13 bases, V lost 7 bases, and 17 bases had no gene match. CDR1 is SQVTM and CDR2 is ANQGSEA in the germline V gene. The CDR3 spans 13 residues. CDR3 sequence (DNA): TGCAGCGCCGAACGACCGTTGACAGGGGTTCGGTACTTC. Translating gives CSAERPLTGVRYF.

The gene calls are TRBV9 and TRBJ2-5; 9 positions match TRBD2. There are 14 residues in the CDR3. V trimming: 4 bases; J trimming: 5 bases; junction bases outside the gene matches: 6. The germline gives CDR1 SGDLS, CDR2 YYNGEE. The CDR3 DNA is TGTGCCAGCAGCATTAGCGGGGGCGTGGAGACCCAGTACTTC. Translation gives CASSISGGVETQYF.

The chain recombines TRBV6-2 or TRBV6-3 with TRBJ1-5; weak D call: TRBD1 (6 bases). Between the trimmed V and J ends, which lost 10 bases and 0 bases, there was a span of 13 bases. Germline-derived CDR1 and CDR2 are MNHEY and SVGEGT. The CDR3 runs 14 residues. The CDR3 spells CATDGQFSNQPQHF. CDR3 nucleotide sequence: TGTGCCACCGACGGACAGTTTAGCAATCAGCCCCAGCATTTT.

This clonotype was observed a few times. This rearrangement joins TRBV4-1 to TRBJ2-1; D gene unclear. Germline V CDR1 and CDR2: MGHRA, YSYEKL. Trimming took off 3 bases at V and 7 bases at J, with 4 bases between the two ends. The CDR3 has 11 residues. The CDR3 DNA sequence: TGCGCCAGCAGCCAGGCGAATGAGCAGTTCTTC. It translates to CASSQANEQFF.

This clonotype was detected a few times. This sequence joins TRBV7-3 and TRBJ1-1; no clear D gene. CDR3 length: 13 residues. With 3 bases removed from V and 3 bases from J, the gap between germline ends came to 8 bases. Germline values: CDR1 SGHTA, CDR2 FQGTGA. The CDR3 sequence is CASSFGLDTEAFF. The CDR3 DNA sequence: TGTGCCAGCAGCTTCGGCCTCGACACTGAAGCTTTCTTT.

This clonotype was picked up a small number of times. This sequence joins TRBV5-1 and TRBJ2-7; unclear D gene. CDR3 length equals 14 residues. Germline CDR1 and CDR2: SGHRS and YFSETQ. Between the trimmed V and J ends, which lost 0 bases and 6 bases, there was a span of 13 bases. The CDR3 loop reads CASSLEYGFGEQYF. In DNA form, the CDR3 reads TGCGCCAGCAGCTTGGAATACGGGTTCGGCGAGCAGTACTTC.

The V gene is TRBV7-2, the J gene TRBJ2-3; TRBD1 matches 10 bases. This CDR3 contains 14 residues. Unmatched junction bases numbered 7, after V lost 9 bases and J lost 4 bases. The germline gives CDR1 SGHTA, CDR2 FQGNSA. CDR3 residues: CASLTGGASDTQYF. Written as DNA, the CDR3 is TGTGCCAGTCTGACAGGGGGCGCATCAGATACGCAGTATTTT.

This chain links TRBV7-9 with TRBJ2-5, with D uncertain. Germline CDR1 and CDR2: SEHNR and FQNEAQ (reference sequence). The V end lost 1 base, the J end lost 5 bases, and 14 bases lay between the germline ends. The CDR3 sequence is 15 residues long. CDR3 residues: CASSLVPVRKETQYF. CDR3 in DNA: TGTGCCAGCAGCTTAGTCCCGGTTCGGAAGGAGACCCAGTACTTC.

The chain has TRBV4-2 and TRBJ2-7; D is possibly TRBD2 (7 bases). The CDR3 has 16 amino acids. V gave up 3 bases and J gave up 7 bases, with 22 bases separating them. Germline CDR1 LGHNA, CDR2 YNFKEQ. In nucleotides, the CDR3 is TGTGCCAGCAGCCAGGATGGCCCTTTGCGGGGGCATGAGCAGTACTTC. Encoded protein: CASSQDGPLRGHEQYF.

This clonotype was recorded once. A much more abundant neighbour one base away suggests this may be a read error. V gene TRBV20-1 combines with J gene TRBJ1-6; TRBD1 aligns across 8 bases. After removal of 5 bases from V and 6 bases from J, the junction contained 3 bases not matched to a gene. CDR3 length equals 13 residues. Germline CDR1 is DFQATT and CDR2 is SNEGSKA (reference sequence). The CDR3 nucleotides are TGCAGTGCTGCGGACAGGGTTAATTCACCCCTCCACTTT. Translated: CSAADRVNSPLHF.